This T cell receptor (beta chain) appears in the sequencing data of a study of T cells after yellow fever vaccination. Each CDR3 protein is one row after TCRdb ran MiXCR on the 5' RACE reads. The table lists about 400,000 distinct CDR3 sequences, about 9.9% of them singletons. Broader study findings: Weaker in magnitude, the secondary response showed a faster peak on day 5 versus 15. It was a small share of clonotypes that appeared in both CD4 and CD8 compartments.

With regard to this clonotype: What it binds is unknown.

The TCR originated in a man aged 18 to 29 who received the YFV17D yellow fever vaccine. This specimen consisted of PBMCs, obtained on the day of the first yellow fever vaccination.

CDR3 loop: CASSQIHISYNEQFF. DNA of the CDR3: TGTGCCAGCAGCCAAATCCACATCTCCTACAATGAGCAGTTCTTC. The chain couples TRBV4-2 to TRBJ2-1; no clear D. V was trimmed by 2 bases and J by 0 bases, leaving 8 bases between them. This CDR3 has 15 residues. Germline V gene data show CDR1 as LGHNA and CDR2 as YNFKEQ.